This T cell receptor beta chain was obtained from a study of blood T cell repertoires in COVID-19. V was shortened by 2 bases and J by 2 bases, with 5 bases between the two germline ends. The CDR3 loop spans 13 amino acids. Per germline, CDR1 LNHDA and CDR2 SQIVND (reference sequence). Using immunoSEQ multiplex PCR, the repertoire was profiled, and TCRdb retains in-frame clones only, with some absent. The sample records some 230,000 clones, around 86% being singletons. The sequenced sample was peripheral blood. The TCR comes from a woman of 80 years or more with COVID-19, enrolled during active disease. This chain uses TRBV19 with TRBJ2-3, with no clear D. CDR3 in amino acids: CASSIRVTDTQYF. For the CDR3, the DNA is TGTGCCAGTAGTATAAGAGTCACAGATACGCAGTATTTT.